These T cell receptor beta chains were read from a single sample in a study of cytomegalovirus exposure and HLA in healthy donors. Produced via immunoSEQ multiplex PCR; TCRdb's table is partial and in-frame only. Of roughly 110,000 clones listed, roughly 68% are singletons. Sequencing input: PBMCs. These receptors were collected from a man aged 25 to 40 in good health and CMV-seropositive. Both conserved end residues are part of each CDR3. D genes are given only for firm matches. Clone size is given for some rows only: seen once, a few or many times, or a class if the clone is expanded.

j_call: TRBJ2-3
v_call: TRBV6-1
clone_size: .
d_call: TRBD1
cdr3_nt: TGTGCCAGCAGATTAACTGGACAGGGCACAGATACGCAGTATTTT
cdr3_aa: CASRLTGQGTDTQYF

j_call: TRBJ1-4
v_call: TRBV13
clone_size: .
d_call: TRBD1
cdr3_nt: TGTGCCAGCAGCTCAGGCCCCGGGACAGTAAGGGAAAAACTGTTTTTT
cdr3_aa: CASSSGPGTVREKLFF

j_call: TRBJ2-3
v_call: TRBV5-6
clone_size: few
d_call: .
cdr3_nt: TGTGCCAGCAGCCCCCCCCCGGGAGATACGCAGTATTTT
cdr3_aa: CASSPPPGDTQYF

j_call: TRBJ2-5
v_call: TRBV25-1
clone_size: .
d_call: .
cdr3_nt: TGTGCCAGCAGTCAAGAAGGCCGGGACTTTGGGACCCAGTACTTC
cdr3_aa: CASSQEGRDFGTQYF

j_call: TRBJ1-1
v_call: TRBV29-1
clone_size: once
d_call: .
cdr3_nt: TGCAGCGCCGATGGGTTGGACATTACGAACACTGAAGCTTTCTTT
cdr3_aa: CSADGLDITNTEAFF

j_call: TRBJ2-2
v_call: TRBV5-1
clone_size: .
d_call: .
cdr3_nt: TGCGCCTCAAAGGGGTCGGACACCGGGGAGCTGTTTTTT
cdr3_aa: CASKGSDTGELFF

j_call: TRBJ2-3
v_call: TRBV9
clone_size: .
d_call: .
cdr3_nt: TGTGCCAGCAACCGGGGGGCTACAGATACGCAGTATTTT
cdr3_aa: CASNRGATDTQYF

j_call: TRBJ2-1
v_call: TRBV7-9
clone_size: .
d_call: .
cdr3_nt: TGTGCCAGCAGCTTAGCGGGAGTTTTGAATGAGCAGTTCTTC
cdr3_aa: CASSLAGVLNEQFF

j_call: TRBJ2-7
v_call: TRBV28
clone_size: .
d_call: .
cdr3_nt: TGTGCCAGCAGCTCCCGGGAGAGCTCCTACGAGCAGTACTTC
cdr3_aa: CASSSRESSYEQYF

j_call: TRBJ2-2
v_call: TRBV11-3
clone_size: few
d_call: .
cdr3_nt: TGTGCCAGCAGCTTAGACCGTTCGAACACCGGGGAGCTGTTTTTT
cdr3_aa: CASSLDRSNTGELFF

j_call: TRBJ2-3
v_call: TRBV5-5
clone_size: .
d_call: TRBD2
cdr3_nt: TGTGCCAGCAGCGCTGGACTAGCGAGACGCACAGATACGCAGTATTTT
cdr3_aa: CASSAGLARRTDTQYF

j_call: TRBJ2-2
v_call: TRBV7-7
clone_size: .
d_call: TRBD2
cdr3_nt: TGTGCTAGCAGCTTAGTGGCTAGCGGGATCACCGGGGAGCTGTTTTTT
cdr3_aa: CASSLVASGITGELFF

j_call: TRBJ1-2
v_call: TRBV5-1
clone_size: .
d_call: .
cdr3_nt: TGCGCCAGCAGCTTGGACTCGGGGATAGACTATGGCTACACCTTC
cdr3_aa: CASSLDSGIDYGYTF

j_call: TRBJ1-1
v_call: TRBV4-2
clone_size: .
d_call: TRBD1
cdr3_nt: TGTGCCAGCAGCCAACCCATGACAGGGGATAGAGCTTTCTTT
cdr3_aa: CASSQPMTGDRAFF

j_call: TRBJ2-4
v_call: TRBV5-4
clone_size: few
d_call: TRBD2
cdr3_nt: TGTGCCAGCAGCGTAGCGGGAGGGGCCAAAAACATTCAGTACTTC
cdr3_aa: CASSVAGGAKNIQYF

j_call: TRBJ2-1
v_call: TRBV6-6
clone_size: .
d_call: .
cdr3_nt: TGTGCCAGCACGGTAGCTCGAGGAAATGAGCAGTTCTTC
cdr3_aa: CASTVARGNEQFF

j_call: TRBJ2-5
v_call: TRBV5-1
clone_size: .
d_call: TRBD1
cdr3_nt: TGCGCCAGCAGCTTGGGGGCGGACAGGCCTGGCGGGACCCAGTACTTC
cdr3_aa: CASSLGADRPGGTQYF

j_call: TRBJ1-4
v_call: TRBV4-1
clone_size: few
d_call: .
cdr3_nt: TGCGCCAGCAGCCAAGTTAGGGGTGAGGCTAATGAAAAACTGTTTTTT
cdr3_aa: CASSQVRGEANEKLFF

j_call: TRBJ2-2
v_call: TRBV7-6
clone_size: few
d_call: TRBD1
cdr3_nt: TGTGCCAGCAGCTTAAGACAGGGCATCTACACCGGGGAGCTGTTTTTT
cdr3_aa: CASSLRQGIYTGELFF

j_call: TRBJ1-6
v_call: TRBV28
clone_size: .
d_call: TRBD1
cdr3_nt: TGTGCCAGCAGTTTTGGTTCGGACAGGGGCCCTAATTCACCCCTCCACTTT
cdr3_aa: CASSFGSDRGPNSPLHF